The source of this TCR beta chain is a study of early stage breast cancer tumors. Only in-frame clones appear in the TCRdb table, and some are missing; sequencing was by immunoSEQ multiplex PCR. The table lists roughly 57,000 clones, 90% to 95% of them singletons. Sequencing was done on a sample of blood. This sequence originates from a person aged 70 to 79 with breast cancer.

CDR3 coding DNA: TGTGCCAGCAGATCGAGGAGGGACTACGAGCAGTACTTC. Protein sequence: CASRSRRDYEQYF. V is TRBV5-8 and J is TRBJ2-7; possibly TRBD2 for D (6 bases). The germline V gene encodes CDR1 SGHTS and CDR2 YDEGEE. The CDR3 runs to 13 residues. V lost 5 bases and J lost 3, with 12 bases in between. The full variable domain, in which reference TRBV5-8 and TRBJ2-7 provide the parts outside the CDR3, is EAGVTQSPTHLIKTRGQQATLRCSPISGHTSVYWYQQALGLGLQFLLWYDEGEERNRGNFPPRFSGRQFPNYSSELNVNALELEDSALYLCASRSRRDYEQYFGPGTRLTVT.